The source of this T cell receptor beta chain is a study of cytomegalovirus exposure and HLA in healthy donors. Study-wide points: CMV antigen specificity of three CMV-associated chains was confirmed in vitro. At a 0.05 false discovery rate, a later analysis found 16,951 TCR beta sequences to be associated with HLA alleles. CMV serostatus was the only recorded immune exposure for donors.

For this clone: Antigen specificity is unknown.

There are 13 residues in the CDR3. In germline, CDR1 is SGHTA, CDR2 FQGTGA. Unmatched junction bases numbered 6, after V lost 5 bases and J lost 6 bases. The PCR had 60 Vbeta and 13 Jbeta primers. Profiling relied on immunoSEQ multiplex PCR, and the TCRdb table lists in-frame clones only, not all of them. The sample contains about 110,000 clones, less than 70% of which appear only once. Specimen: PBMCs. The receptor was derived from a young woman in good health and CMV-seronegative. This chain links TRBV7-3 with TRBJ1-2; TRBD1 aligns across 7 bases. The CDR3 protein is CASSPTGYDGYTF. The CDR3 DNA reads TGTGCCAGCAGCCCGACAGGGTATGATGGCTACACCTTC.